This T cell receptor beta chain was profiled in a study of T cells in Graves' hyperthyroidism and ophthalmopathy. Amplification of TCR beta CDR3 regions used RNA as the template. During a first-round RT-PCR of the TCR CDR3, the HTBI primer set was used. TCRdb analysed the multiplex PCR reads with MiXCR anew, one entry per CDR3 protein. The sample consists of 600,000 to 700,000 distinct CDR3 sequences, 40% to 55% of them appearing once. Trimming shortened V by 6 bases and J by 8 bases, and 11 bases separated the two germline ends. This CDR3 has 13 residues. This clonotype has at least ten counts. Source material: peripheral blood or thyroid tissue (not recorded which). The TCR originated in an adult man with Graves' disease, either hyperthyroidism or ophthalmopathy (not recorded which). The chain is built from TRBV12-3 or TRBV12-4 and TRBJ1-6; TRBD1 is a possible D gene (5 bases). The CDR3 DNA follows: TGTGCCAGCAGGTTGGGACTCGATTCACCCCTCCACTTT. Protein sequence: CASRLGLDSPLHF.